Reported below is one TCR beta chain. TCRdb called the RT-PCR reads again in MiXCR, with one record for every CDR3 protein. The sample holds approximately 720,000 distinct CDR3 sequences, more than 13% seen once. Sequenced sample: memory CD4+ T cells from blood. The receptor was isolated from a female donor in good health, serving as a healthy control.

The CDR3 region has the DNA TGTGCCAGCAGTTTCGGCAGGGGCGCATATGGTGAAAAACTGTTTTTT. Encoded protein: CASSFGRGAYGEKLFF. This sequence joins TRBV12-3 or TRBV12-4 and TRBJ1-4, with TRBD1 as a possible D gene (6 bases). The CDR3 loop spans 16 amino acids. Trimming removed 3 bases at V and 7 bases at J, with 18 bases between.